One TCR beta chain is described in this entry. Its antigen is currently not known. Within one base of it there is no much larger clone, and no base qualities were kept. Receptors were amplified or captured by the immunoSEQ multiplex PCR assay. For the multiplex PCR, a mixture combining 60 forward primers for TCR Vbeta segments and 13 reverse primers for TCR Jbeta segments was used. The CDR3 region of rearranged TCR beta genes was amplified from genomic DNA by a multiplex PCR assay. Amplified TCR beta libraries were sequenced as 87-base-pair reads on the Illumina HiSeq System. As for the original processing: Across the 600 to 700 repertoires, a later analysis counted 60 million to 90 million unique TCR beta chains, around 10 million of which were shared by at least two donors. A nearest-neighbor algorithm error-corrected the raw reads and collapsed the reads into unique sequences, merging closely related sequences to remove PCR and sequencing errors. To assign V, D and J gene segments, CDR3 sequences were aligned to IMGT reference sequences. For a sequence to be retained, at least a six-nucleotide match to both a V gene segment and a J gene segment was required. Rearrangements were called productive when the CDR3 lacked stop codons and stayed in frame with V and J; all others were non-productive. Following IMGT convention, CDR3 was defined as the stretch from the second conserved V-encoded cysteine up to the conserved J-encoded phenylalanine. The earlier analysis of about 620 of the donors excluded sequences that lacked an unambiguous match to a single V gene segment. An earlier analysis of a few hundred of the donors called V segments functional above 56.7% productive rearrangements and segregating when the between-donor standard deviation exceeded 5%. To diagnose cytomegalovirus status from the catalog of TCR beta chain sequences, a statistical classification framework was built. V and J gene assignment, in a later analysis, came from comparing TCR nucleotide sequences with IMGT/GENE-DB human TR gene sequences. Using the TCRdist pipeline, a later analysis assigned CDR3 sequences along with most-parsimonious VDJ recombination scenarios. In a later analysis, each TCR beta chain was defined by its CDR3 amino acid sequence together with its V-gene family, and reads lacking a unique V-gene family were excluded. As a way to deal with suspected cross-contamination and a sequencing artifact, a later analysis dropped hundreds of nucleotide sequences that were highly shared and had low generation probability. In a later analysis, a clonal expansion index for each public chain was calculated from normalized within-repertoire ranks of inferred template counts. In a later analysis, generation probabilities were computed with a VDJ recombination model fitted to out-of-frame rearrangements, and the resulting probabilities were checked against IGoR. A later analysis scored TCR-TCR, TCR-HLA and TCR-CMV co-occurrence with hypergeometric tests, applying a repertoire-size bias correction to TCR pairs. False discovery rates were estimated in a later analysis by permuting HLA or CMV assignments 20 times. A later analysis grouped co-occurring TCRs with DBSCAN, adding TCRdist sequence similarity when clustering within HLA-allele-positive subsets. Co-occurrence clustering excluded repertoires with fewer than 30,000 or more than 120,000 public chains, plus five with anomalous nucleotide sharing. TCRdb's version of the immuneACCESS table is confined to in-frame rearrangements and falls short of the full clone set. An unresolved V gene accounts for under half of the shortfall where checked; the remainder is of unknown origin. V, J and clone size reflect that table, while D and trimming were determined from the DNA. The sample profile shows about 170,000 clones; roughly 80% of them were found once. The ten most abundant clones make up 0.38% of the sample.

The entry originates in a study of cytomegalovirus exposure and HLA in healthy donors (dated by TCRdb to 2016 to 2017). About the investigation overall: In an earlier analysis of under 600 of the donors, 250 to 350 Gb of sequence data and 100 million or so unique TCR beta sequences from roughly 200 million T cells were reported. To study patterns of TCR occurrence, a later analysis re-analyzed previously published TCR beta repertoires from around 670 donors and added high-resolution HLA genotyping. Donor age, sex, ethnicity and CMV serostatus were collected together with the repertoire data. Of the 350 to 450 genotyped donors, 65% to 90% fell in the genetic ancestry cluster associated with self-reported Caucasian donors. Across 300 to 500 genotyped donors of the cohort, an average of about 240,000 unique TCR beta nucleotide sequences per donor were sequenced, and approximately 17% of those sequences were non-productive. Besides the first cohort of 550 to 750 subjects, a separate validation cohort made up of 120 different subjects was used. To decide whether each TCR beta V gene segment behaved as functional or pseudogenic, an earlier analysis of 587 of the donors relied on high-throughput TCR beta sequencing. An early release that covered some 630 HLA-typed donors contained around 300 gigabases of sequencing data and 80 million or so unique TCR sequences. Class I and class II HLA loci were covered by the typing at four-digit resolution. The study profiled the T cell repertoires of approximately 700 subjects by immunosequencing and related them to cytomegalovirus serostatus. Rather than using new phenotypic data, the later analysis identified candidate immune exposures from TCR beta sequences and from how often those sequences occurred across donors. About five DR-DQ haplotypes were handled as single units for association and clustering, since linkage in the cohort was strong. A later genetic analysis used genome-wide SNP genotypes for 398 of the 666 donors, treating that subset as a discovery cohort. High-throughput TCR immunosequencing, statistical association of individual TCRs with disease status, and machine learning were combined to predict cytomegalovirus infection status. Every repertoire in the discovery cohort had been generated on one and the same sequencing platform. The number of typed donors differed by locus: about 629-630 for A, B, C, DRB1 and DQB1; about 520 for DQA1; some 590 for DPA1; and about 450 for DPB1. The study was designed to test whether signatures of past pathogen exposure could be identified by cataloging public T cell receptors. General conclusions and limits of the study: Most TCR sequences were seen in very few donors, while some public TCRs were found in many individuals. In a later analysis, most CMV-associated TCR beta chains were found to appear HLA-restricted, with HLA associations seemingly driven largely by CMV exposure. Immune exposure information for the cohort was limited to CMV serostatus. In the study, some 160 TCR beta chains were listed as associated with cytomegalovirus. Specific HLA alleles were associated with 15,000 to 20,000 TCR beta sequences at a false discovery rate of 0.05 in a later analysis. Assigning TCR associations to individual alleles was difficult when HLA alleles, especially DR and DQ, strongly co-occurred. The classifier was reported to diagnose cytomegalovirus status with high specificity and sensitivity in both the original cohort and the validation cohort. A cluster of highly shared sequence variants was judged likely to represent a technical artifact of the sequencing pipeline. Broadly in line with IMGT annotations, most TCR beta V segments showed up in productive rearrangements about 90% or about 30% of the time in an earlier analysis of some 590 of the donors. In a later analysis, HLA-associated TCR beta chains were found to be more clonally expanded and to have lower generation probabilities than equally common non-associated chains. Correlated functional status among segregating V segments might be attributable to linkage disequilibrium, but an unknown experimental factor could not be ruled out. According to a later genetic analysis, donors in an Asian-associated ancestry cluster had fewer N-insertions in productive TCRs than the approximately 700-donor mean. A later genetic analysis associated a missense DCLRE1C variant with V-gene and J-gene trimming of TCR beta chains, and an independent cohort replicated the association. The 87-base-pair reads could not distinguish some IMGT-functional V segments, including TRBV6-2 and TRBV6-3, so those segments were excluded. The cohort was sequenced for TCR beta chains only, and without alpha or paired-chain data the features that could be detected were limited. The authors suggested that the approach could potentially be extended to other disease states and immunological phenotypes. A later analysis found that TCR association rates varied across HLA loci, with DRB1 alleles showing the most associated TCRs and HLA-C alleles the fewest. In vitro tests confirmed that a few of the cytomegalovirus-associated TCR beta chains recognize cytomegalovirus antigens. A further reported finding was that TCR beta sequences accurately predicted the HLA-A and HLA-B alleles for most subjects in the first cohort. Because HLA typing was missing for some donors at each locus, association tests included only the typed subset. A later analysis reported that several top co-occurrence clusters appeared linked to parvovirus B19, influenza, CMV and Epstein-Barr virus. Approximately 16 rarely observed V segments, including chromosome 9 orphons, were excluded from the earlier analysis of several hundred of the donors because counts were too low. The presence/absence analyses assumed that sequencing depth was roughly uniform across donors, and that assumption may not be true.

Between the V and J ends, shortened by 7 bases and 1 base respectively, the junction contains 16 bases. The CDR3 holds 15 amino acids from the cysteine to the phenylalanine. The CDR3 DNA has 45 bases and is translated from base 1. The germline V gene provides CDR1 SGHAT and CDR2 FQNNGV. The cohort consisted of 650 to 700 healthy bone marrow donors. At the time of sampling, every cohort member was nominally healthy, though immune exposures that went unrecorded were likely present. The donor was CMV seronegative and was included in the group of under 450 seronegative cohort members. A peripheral blood sample was collected from each donor, and TCR beta sequencing was performed on peripheral blood mononuclear cells. Genomic DNA was extracted from the blood cell samples with the Qiagen DNeasy Blood Extraction Kit.

The source is a boy under 10 years old in good health and CMV-seronegative. The chain uses TRBV11-2 and TRBJ1-2; confidence is insufficient to name the D gene. Sequencing was done on a sample of PBMCs. The DNA is as follows: TGTGCCAGCACCTCATGGGCAGAGAGTAACTATGGCTACACCTTC. This sequence encodes CASTSWAESNYGYTF.